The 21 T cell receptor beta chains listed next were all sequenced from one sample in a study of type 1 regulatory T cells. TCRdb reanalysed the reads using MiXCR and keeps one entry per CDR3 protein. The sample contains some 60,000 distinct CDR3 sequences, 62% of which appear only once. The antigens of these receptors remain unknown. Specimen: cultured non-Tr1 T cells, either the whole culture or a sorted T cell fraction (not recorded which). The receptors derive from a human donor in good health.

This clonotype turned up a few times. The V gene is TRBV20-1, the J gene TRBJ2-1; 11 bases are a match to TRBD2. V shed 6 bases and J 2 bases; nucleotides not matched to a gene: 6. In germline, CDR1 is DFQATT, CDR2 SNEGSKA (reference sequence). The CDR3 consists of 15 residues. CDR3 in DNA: TGCAGTGCCCCGGGACTAGCGGAGGCCTACAATGAGCAGTTCTTC. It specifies CSAPGLAEAYNEQFF.

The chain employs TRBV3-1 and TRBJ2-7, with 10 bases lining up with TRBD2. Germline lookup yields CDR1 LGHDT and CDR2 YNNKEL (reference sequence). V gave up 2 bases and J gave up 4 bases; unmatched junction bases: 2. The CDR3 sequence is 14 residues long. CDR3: CASSQRLAGYEQYF. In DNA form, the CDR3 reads TGTGCCAGCAGCCAACGACTAGCGGGTTACGAGCAGTACTTC.

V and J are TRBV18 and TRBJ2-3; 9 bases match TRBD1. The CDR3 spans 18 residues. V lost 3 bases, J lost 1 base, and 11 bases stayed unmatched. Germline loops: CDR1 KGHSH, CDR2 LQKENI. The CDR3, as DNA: TGTGCCAGCTCACCCCTGCCGGGACAGGGAAAAGGCACAGATACGCAGTATTTT. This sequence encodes CASSPLPGQGKGTDTQYF.

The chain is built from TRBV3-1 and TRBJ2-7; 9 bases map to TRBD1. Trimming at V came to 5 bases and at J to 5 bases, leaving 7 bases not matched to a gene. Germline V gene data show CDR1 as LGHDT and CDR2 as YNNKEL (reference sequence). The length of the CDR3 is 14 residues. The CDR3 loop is CASSSQGALDEQYF. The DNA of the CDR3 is TGTGCCAGCAGCTCACAGGGGGCGTTGGACGAGCAGTACTTC.

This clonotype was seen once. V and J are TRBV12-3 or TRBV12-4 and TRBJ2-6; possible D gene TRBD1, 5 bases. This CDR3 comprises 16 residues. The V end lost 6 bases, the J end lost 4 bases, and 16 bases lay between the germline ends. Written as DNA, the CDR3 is TGTGCCAGCAGCTTGGTAGGGGCGTCCGGGGCCAACGTCCTGACTTTC. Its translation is CASSLVGASGANVLTF.

CDR3 loop: CASRLQGLDQPQHF. In DNA form, the CDR3 reads TGTGCCAGCAGGTTACAGGGTCTAGATCAGCCCCAGCATTTT. This chain joins TRBV6-2 or TRBV6-3 and TRBJ1-5; D perhaps matches TRBD1 (6 bases). Trimming took 6 bases from V and 5 from J, leaving 14 bases between them. The CDR3 runs to 14 residues. Germline loops: CDR1 MNHEY, CDR2 SVGEGT.

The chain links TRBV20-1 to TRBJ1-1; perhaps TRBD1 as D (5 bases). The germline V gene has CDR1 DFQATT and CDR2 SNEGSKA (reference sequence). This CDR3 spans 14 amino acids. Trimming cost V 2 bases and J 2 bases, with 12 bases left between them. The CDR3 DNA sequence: TGCAGTGCTAGACGCAGGGCCTTTAACACTGAAGCTTTCTTT. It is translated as CSARRRAFNTEAFF.

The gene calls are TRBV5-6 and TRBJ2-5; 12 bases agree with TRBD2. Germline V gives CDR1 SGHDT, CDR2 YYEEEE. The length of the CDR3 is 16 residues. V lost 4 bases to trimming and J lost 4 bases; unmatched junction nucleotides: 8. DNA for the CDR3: TGTGCCAGCAGCATAATAGCTAGCGGGAGGGGAGAGACCCAGTACTTC. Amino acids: CASSIIASGRGETQYF.

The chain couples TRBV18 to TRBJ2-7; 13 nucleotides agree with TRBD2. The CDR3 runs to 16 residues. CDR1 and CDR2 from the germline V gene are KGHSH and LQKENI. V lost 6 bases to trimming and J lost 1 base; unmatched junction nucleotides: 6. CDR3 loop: CASSGTSGIVSYEQYF. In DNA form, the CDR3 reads TGTGCCAGCTCCGGGACTAGCGGGATTGTATCCTACGAGCAGTACTTC.

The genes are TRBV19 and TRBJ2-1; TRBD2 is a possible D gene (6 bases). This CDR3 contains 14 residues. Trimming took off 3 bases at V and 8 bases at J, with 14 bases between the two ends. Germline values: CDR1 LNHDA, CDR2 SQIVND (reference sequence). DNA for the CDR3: TGTGCCAGTAGTATCTTACTAGCTGGCGATGAGCAGTTCTTC. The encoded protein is CASSILLAGDEQFF. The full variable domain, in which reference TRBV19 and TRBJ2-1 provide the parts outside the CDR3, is DGGITQSPKYLFRKEGQNVTLSCEQNLNHDAMYWYRQDPGQGLRLIYYSQIVNDFQKGDIAEGYSVSREKKESFPLTVTSAQKNPTAFYLCASSILLAGDEQFFGPGTRLTVL.

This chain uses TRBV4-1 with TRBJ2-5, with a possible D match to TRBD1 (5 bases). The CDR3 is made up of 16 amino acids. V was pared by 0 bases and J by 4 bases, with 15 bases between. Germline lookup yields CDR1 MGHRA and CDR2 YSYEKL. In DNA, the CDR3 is TGCGCCAGCAGCCAAGAGTCAGGGCTGGCTCGAGAGACCCAGTACTTC. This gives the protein CASSQESGLARETQYF.

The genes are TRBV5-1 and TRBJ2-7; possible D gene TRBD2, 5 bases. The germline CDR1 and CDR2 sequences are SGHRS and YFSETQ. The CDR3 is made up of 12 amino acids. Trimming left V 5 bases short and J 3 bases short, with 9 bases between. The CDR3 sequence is CASSADFYEQYF. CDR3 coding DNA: TGCGCCAGCAGTGCGGACTTCTACGAGCAGTACTTC.

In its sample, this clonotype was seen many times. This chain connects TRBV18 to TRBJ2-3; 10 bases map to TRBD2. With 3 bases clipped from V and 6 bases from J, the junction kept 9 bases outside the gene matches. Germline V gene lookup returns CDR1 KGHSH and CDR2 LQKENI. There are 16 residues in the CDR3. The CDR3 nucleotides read TGTGCCAGCTCACCGAGAATAGCGGGAGGTGCGGATACGCAGTATTTT. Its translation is CASSPRIAGGADTQYF.

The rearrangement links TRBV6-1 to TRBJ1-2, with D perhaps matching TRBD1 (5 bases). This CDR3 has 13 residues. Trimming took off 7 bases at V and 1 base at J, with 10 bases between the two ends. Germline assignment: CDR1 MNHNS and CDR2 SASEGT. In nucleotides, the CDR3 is TGTGCCAGCAAAAAAGACAGTAACTATGGCTACACCTTC. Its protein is CASKKDSNYGYTF.

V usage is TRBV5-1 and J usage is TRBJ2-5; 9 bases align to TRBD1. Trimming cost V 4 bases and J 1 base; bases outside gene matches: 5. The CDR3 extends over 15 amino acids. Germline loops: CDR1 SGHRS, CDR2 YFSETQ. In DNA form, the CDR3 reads TGCGCCAGCAGCGCGGACAGGGGTTTCCAAGAGACCCAGTACTTC. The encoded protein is CASSADRGFQETQYF.

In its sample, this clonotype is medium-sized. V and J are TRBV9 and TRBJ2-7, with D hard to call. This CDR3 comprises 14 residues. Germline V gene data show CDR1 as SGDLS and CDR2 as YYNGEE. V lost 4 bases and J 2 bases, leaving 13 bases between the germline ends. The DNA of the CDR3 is TGTGCCAGCAGCCCCGGGCTAGGTCCCTACGAGCAGTACTTC. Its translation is CASSPGLGPYEQYF.

Here the CDR3 DNA reads TGCGCCAGCAGCCCGGGGACAGAAGTGTCCTACGAGCAGTACTTC. Amino acids: CASSPGTEVSYEQYF. The chain combines TRBV5-1 with TRBJ2-7; TRBD1 matches 7 bases. This CDR3 has 15 residues. Germline V gene data show CDR1 as SGHRS and CDR2 as YFSETQ. V was clipped by 4 bases and J by 1 base; unmatched bases: 8.

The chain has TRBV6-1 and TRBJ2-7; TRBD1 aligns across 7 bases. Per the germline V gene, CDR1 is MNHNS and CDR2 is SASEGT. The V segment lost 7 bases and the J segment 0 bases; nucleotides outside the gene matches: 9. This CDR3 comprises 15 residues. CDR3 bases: TGTGCCAGCATATCCGGGACAGCTTACTCCTACGAGCAGTACTTC. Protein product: CASISGTAYSYEQYF.

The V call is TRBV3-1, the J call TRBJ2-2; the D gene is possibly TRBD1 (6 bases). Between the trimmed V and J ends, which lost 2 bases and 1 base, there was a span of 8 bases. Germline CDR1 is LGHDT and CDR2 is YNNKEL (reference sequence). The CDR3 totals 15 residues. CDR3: CASSQRGQNTGELFF. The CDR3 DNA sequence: TGTGCCAGCAGCCAAAGGGGACAGAACACCGGGGAGCTGTTTTTT.

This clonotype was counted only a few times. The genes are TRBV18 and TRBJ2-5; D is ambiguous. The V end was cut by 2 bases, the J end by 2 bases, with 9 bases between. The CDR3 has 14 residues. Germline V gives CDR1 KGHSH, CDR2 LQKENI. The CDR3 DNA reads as TGTGCCAGCTCACCATCGGGTTCGCAAGAGACCCAGTACTTC. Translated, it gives CASSPSGSQETQYF. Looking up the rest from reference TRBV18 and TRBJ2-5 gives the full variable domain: NAGVMQNPRHLVRRRGQEARLRCSPMKGHSHVYWYRQLPEEGLKFMVYLQKENIIDESGMPKERFSAEFPKEGPSILRIQQVVRGDSAAYFCASSPSGSQETQYFGPGTRLLVL.

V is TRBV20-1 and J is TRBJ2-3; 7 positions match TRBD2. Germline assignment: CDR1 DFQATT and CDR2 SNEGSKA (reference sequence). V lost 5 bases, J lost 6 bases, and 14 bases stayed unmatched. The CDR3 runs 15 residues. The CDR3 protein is CSAPRSPGGWDTQYF. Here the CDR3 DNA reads TGCAGTGCTCCCCGTTCACCGGGAGGCTGGGATACGCAGTATTTT.